This T cell receptor beta chain was recorded in a study of T cell repertoires in cytomegalovirus infection. As for the study in general: A matching HLA type, together with CMV infection, was signaled by public TCR beta signatures.

The CDR3 sequence is 15 residues long. Germline CDR1 reads MNHEY; CDR2 reads SMNVEV (reference sequence). The V end lost 0 bases, the J end lost 4 bases, and 12 bases lay between the germline ends. Comment on this clonotype: Its antigen is currently unknown.

Study-wide points: Summed frequency of public TCR beta families distinguished CMV carriers with the relevant HLA. The study found HLA-C-restricted CMV-specific TCR beta clonotypes dominating the ex vivo response.

TCRdb analysed the reads with MiXCR anew, one entry per CDR3 protein. The table lists 630,000 or so distinct CDR3 sequences, roughly a quarter of them singletons, with around 8% in the top ten. V gene TRBV27 combines with J gene TRBJ1-2; D ambiguous. This TCR was recovered from a human donor in good health (CMV status not recorded). Some clones in this sample may be carry-over from other donors' samples. Source material: CD8+ T cells from PBMCs. The CDR3 loop reads CASSLSSYNGYGYTF. CDR3 sequence (DNA): TGTGCCAGCAGTTTATCCTCCTACAATGGCTATGGCTACACCTTC.